What follows are 15 T cell receptor beta chains derived from one specimen sequenced in a study of cytomegalovirus exposure and HLA in healthy donors. Amplification used 60 Vbeta primers and 13 Jbeta primers. Assay used: immunoSEQ multiplex PCR; TCRdb lists only in-frame clones, some missing. The profile covers approximately 64,000 clones, with more than 60% appearing a single time and approximately 4.7% taken by the ten largest. Sequences were obtained from PBMCs. Receptor source: a male donor in good health and CMV-seropositive.

The J gene is TRBJ2-7, the V gene TRBV6-5; 11 nucleotides line up with TRBD1. CDR3 size: 14 residues. Losses at the gene ends were 5 bases for V and 2 bases for J; bases not matched to a gene: 2. CDR1 is MNHEY and CDR2 is SVGAGI in the germline V gene. The CDR3 DNA reads as TGTGCCAGCAGTCTGGACAGGGGGCCCTACGAGCAGTACTTC. Translating it yields CASSLDRGPYEQYF.

The chain employs TRBV5-1 and TRBJ2-5, with a tentative D call TRBD1 (6 bases). The V end lost 3 bases, the J end lost 0 bases, and 9 bases lay between the germline ends. This CDR3 is built from 14 residues. Germline V gene lookup returns CDR1 SGHRS and CDR2 YFSETQ. The DNA for the CDR3 is TGCGCCAGCAGCTGGGCAGGGGACCAAGAGACCCAGTACTTC. Amino acid sequence: CASSWAGDQETQYF.

The V and J genes are TRBV5-4 and TRBJ2-7, with a tentative D call TRBD2 (6 bases). The germline V and J ends were trimmed by 3 bases and 8 bases, with 24 bases remaining between them. CDR1 is SGHNT, CDR2 YYREEE, per germline (reference sequence). CDR3 length: 16 amino acids. In DNA, the CDR3 is TGTGCCAGCAGCTCGGGCGAGGAGGGCGGGGCTACGAAGCAGTACTTC. Translated, it gives CASSSGEEGGATKQYF. The full variable domain, its missing parts supplied by reference TRBV5-4 and TRBJ2-7, is ETGVTQSPTHLIKTRGQQVTLRCSSQSGHNTVSWYQQALGQGPQFIFQYYREEENGRGNFPPRFSGLQFPNYSSELNVNALELDDSALYLCASSSGEEGGATKQYFGPGTRLTVT.

The rearrangement uses TRBV4-3 and TRBJ2-3, with D possibly being TRBD1 (6 bases). The CDR3 has 15 residues. V lost 0 bases and J lost 3, with 10 bases in between. Germline V gene sequence: CDR1 LGHNA, CDR2 YSLEER. The CDR3 nucleotides read TGCGCCAGCAGCCAAGAATTACAGGGAACAGATACGCAGTATTTT. Translating gives CASSQELQGTDTQYF.

This chain links TRBV7-8 with TRBJ1-2; TRBD1 agrees at 8 bases. CDR3 size: 16 residues. The germline gives CDR1 SGHVS, CDR2 FQNEAQ. V was clipped by 4 bases and J by 0 bases; unmatched bases: 7. CDR3 nucleotide sequence: TGTGCCAGCAGCTCCCCCGGGACAGGAGCTAACTATGGCTACACCTTC. It is translated as CASSSPGTGANYGYTF.

This clone was counted only a few times. This chain uses TRBV6-5 with TRBJ1-4; D is uncertain. Trimming removed 2 bases at V and 8 bases at J, with 12 bases between. This CDR3 has 14 amino acids. CDR1 MNHEY and CDR2 SVGAGI come from the germline V gene. CDR3 region: CASSYSREGEKLFF. The CDR3 coding sequence is TGTGCCAGCAGTTACAGCCGGGAGGGAGAAAAACTGTTTTTT.

The chain joins TRBV7-6 to TRBJ1-2, with D perhaps matching TRBD1 (6 bases). Germline V gene sequence: CDR1 SGHVS, CDR2 FNYEAQ. V gave up 1 base and J gave up 8 bases, with 14 bases separating them. The CDR3 spans 14 residues. The CDR3 nucleotides read TGTGCCAGCAGCTTAGGGGGTGGACAGACGGGCTACACCTTC. Encoded protein: CASSLGGGQTGYTF.

The chain has TRBV6-6 and TRBJ2-5; TRBD2 agrees at 8 bases. The CDR3 extends over 15 amino acids. J lost 5 bases, V lost 2 bases, and 7 bases had no gene match. The germline CDR1 and CDR2 sequences are MNHNY and SVGAGI (reference sequence). The CDR3 region is CASSYDGGVAETQYF. DNA of the CDR3: TGTGCCAGCAGTTACGACGGGGGGGTTGCCGAGACCCAGTACTTC.

This chain connects TRBV4-3 to TRBJ2-7; 8 bases map to TRBD2. The CDR3 extends over 15 amino acids. After removal of 0 bases from V and 3 bases from J, the junction contained 4 bases not matched to a gene. Germline CDR1 LGHNA, CDR2 YSLEER. CDR3 in DNA: TGCGCCAGCAGCCAAGAGAAAGGGACTAGCTACGAGCAGTACTTC. Translated, it gives CASSQEKGTSYEQYF.

V is TRBV29-1 and J is TRBJ1-3, with TRBD1 identical over 9 bases. The ends lost 4 bases at V and 3 bases at J; junction bases unmatched: 1. CDR1 and CDR2 from the germline V gene are SQVTM and ANQGSEA. The CDR3 has 13 amino acids. CDR3 sequence reads: CSVGTGVGNTIYF. The CDR3 nucleotides read TGCAGCGTTGGGACAGGGGTTGGAAACACCATATATTTT.

Only a few counts were recorded for this clone. The rearrangement joins TRBV6-1 to TRBJ1-1; no reliable D call. From germline, CDR1 is MNHNS and CDR2 SASEGT. V lost 7 bases and J 1 base, leaving 10 bases between the germline ends. The CDR3 contains 13 residues. The CDR3 DNA reads as TGTGCCAGCAAAGCGCCAGAGAACACTGAAGCTTTCTTT. Amino acid sequence: CASKAPENTEAFF.

This clone was seen a few times. The chain recombines TRBV19 with TRBJ2-5, with D hard to call. Germline-derived CDR1 and CDR2 are LNHDA and SQIVND (reference sequence). Trimming left V 2 bases short and J 0 bases short, with 4 bases between. The CDR3 spans 13 residues. In DNA, the CDR3 is TGTGCCAGTAGTATACGGTACCAAGAGACCCAGTACTTC. As protein: CASSIRYQETQYF.

V and J are TRBV18 and TRBJ2-7; 9 bases map to TRBD1. J lost 5 bases, V lost 2 bases, and 7 bases had no gene match. Per germline, CDR1 KGHSH and CDR2 LQKENI. This CDR3 region has 15 residues. The DNA for the CDR3 is TGTGCCAGCTCACCAGTGGAGGGGACAGGGCACGAGCAGTACTTC. Translation: CASSPVEGTGHEQYF.

The chain employs TRBV7-3 and TRBJ1-3; weak D call: TRBD1 (5 bases). Looked up from germline, CDR1 is SGHTA and CDR2 is FQGTGA. The CDR3 contains 12 residues. Trimming removed 4 bases from V and 7 bases from J, with 8 bases in between. The CDR3 loop reads CASSSGGNTIYF. The CDR3 DNA sequence: TGTGCCAGCAGCTCTGGGGGGAACACCATATATTTT.

This clone appeared a single time. The chain couples TRBV30 to TRBJ2-2; the D is unclear. Deletions cut 3 bases from V and 8 bases from J, with 10 bases between. The CDR3 is 12 residues long. Germline assignment: CDR1 GTSNPN and CDR2 SVGIG (reference sequence). The CDR3: CAWRALKGELFF. The CDR3 DNA reads as TGTGCCTGGAGGGCATTGAAGGGGGAGCTGTTTTTT.